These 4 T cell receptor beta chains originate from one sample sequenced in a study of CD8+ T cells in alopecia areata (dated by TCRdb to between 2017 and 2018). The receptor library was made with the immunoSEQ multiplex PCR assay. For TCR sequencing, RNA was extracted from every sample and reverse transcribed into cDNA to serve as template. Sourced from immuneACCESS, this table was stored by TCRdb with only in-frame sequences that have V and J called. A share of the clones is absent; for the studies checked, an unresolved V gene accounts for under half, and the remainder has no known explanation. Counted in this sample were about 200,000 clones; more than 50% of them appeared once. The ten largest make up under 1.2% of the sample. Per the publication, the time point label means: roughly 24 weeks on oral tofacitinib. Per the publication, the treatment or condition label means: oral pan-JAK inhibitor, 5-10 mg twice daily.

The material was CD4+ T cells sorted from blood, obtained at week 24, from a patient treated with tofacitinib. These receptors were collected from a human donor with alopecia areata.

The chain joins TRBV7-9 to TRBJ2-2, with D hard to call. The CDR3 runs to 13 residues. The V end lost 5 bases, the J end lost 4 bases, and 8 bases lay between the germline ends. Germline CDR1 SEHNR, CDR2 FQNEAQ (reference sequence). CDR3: CASSPRPTGELFF. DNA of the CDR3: TGTGCCAGCAGCCCAAGGCCCACCGGGGAGCTGTTTTTT.

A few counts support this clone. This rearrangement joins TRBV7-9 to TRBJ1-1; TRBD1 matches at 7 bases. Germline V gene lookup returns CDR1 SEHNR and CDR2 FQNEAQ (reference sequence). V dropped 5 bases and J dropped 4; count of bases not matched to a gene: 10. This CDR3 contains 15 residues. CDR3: CASSPLTGKSTEAFF. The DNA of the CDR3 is TGTGCCAGCAGCCCGTTGACAGGGAAGAGCACTGAAGCTTTCTTT.

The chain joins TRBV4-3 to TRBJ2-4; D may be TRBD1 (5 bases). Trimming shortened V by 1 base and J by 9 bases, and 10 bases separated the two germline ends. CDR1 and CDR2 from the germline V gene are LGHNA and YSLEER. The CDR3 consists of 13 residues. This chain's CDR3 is CASSQAKRGIQYF. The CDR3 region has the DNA TGCGCCAGCAGCCAAGCCAAAAGGGGCATTCAGTACTTC.

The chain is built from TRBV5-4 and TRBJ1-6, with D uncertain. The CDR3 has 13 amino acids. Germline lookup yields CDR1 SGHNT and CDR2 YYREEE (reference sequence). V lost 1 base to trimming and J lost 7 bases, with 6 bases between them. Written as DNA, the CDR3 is TGTGCCAGCAGCTTGAAGCGGAATTCACCCCTCCACTTT. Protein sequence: CASSLKRNSPLHF.